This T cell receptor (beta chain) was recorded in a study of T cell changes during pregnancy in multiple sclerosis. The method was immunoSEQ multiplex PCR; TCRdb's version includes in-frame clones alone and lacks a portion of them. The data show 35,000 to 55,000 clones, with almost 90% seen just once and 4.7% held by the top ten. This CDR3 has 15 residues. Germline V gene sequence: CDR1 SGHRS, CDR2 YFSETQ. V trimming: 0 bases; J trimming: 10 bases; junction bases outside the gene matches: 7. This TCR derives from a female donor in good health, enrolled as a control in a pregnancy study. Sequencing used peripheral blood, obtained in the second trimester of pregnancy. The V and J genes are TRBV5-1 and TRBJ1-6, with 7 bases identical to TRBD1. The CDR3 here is CASSLEQGKGSPLHF. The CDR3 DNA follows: TGCGCCAGCAGCTTGGAACAGGGGAAAGGATCACCCCTCCACTTT.